One sample yielded the 30 T cell receptor beta chains listed below, sequenced in a study of molecular identifiers for immune sequencing clone quantification. TCRdb reanalysed the PCR reads using MiXCR and keeps one entry per CDR3 protein. The sample yields just under 650,000 distinct CDR3 sequences, about 20% seen once. The specimen was naive CD8+ T cells from blood, with Jurkat cell RNA spiked in. Stated subset: FACS-sorted CD8+CD4-CCR7+CD45RA+ naive T cells. All receptors derive from a human donor in good health. Some libraries in this study had Jurkat cell RNA spiked in.

This clonotype was seen once. The rearrangement links TRBV19 to TRBJ2-1; D not resolved. V was clipped by 6 bases and J by 10 bases, with 19 bases between them. The CDR3 totals 14 residues. CDR1 and CDR2 from the germline V gene are LNHDA and SQIVND (reference sequence). CDR3 nucleotide sequence: TGTGCCAGTAGCCCTTTATCCGGATACTACGAGCAGTTCTTC. This gives the protein CASSPLSGYYEQFF.

This clonotype was picked up many times. CDR3 sequence (DNA): TGCAGTGCTCCGGGGAAATCCTACGAGCAGTACTTC. As protein: CSAPGKSYEQYF. The chain couples TRBV20-1 to TRBJ2-7, with a tentative D call TRBD2 (5 bases). Looked up from germline, CDR1 is DFQATT and CDR2 is SNEGSKA (reference sequence). V was shortened by 5 bases and J by 1 base, with 9 bases between the two germline ends. The length of the CDR3 is 12 residues.

This clonotype was recorded at least ten times. The genes are TRBV6-1 and TRBJ2-3, with 8 bases identical to TRBD2. The CDR3 runs to 16 residues. With 2 bases clipped from V and 0 bases from J, the junction kept 4 bases outside the gene matches. CDR1 is MNHNS and CDR2 is SASEGT in the germline V gene. The CDR3 here is CASSEWGLESTDTQYF. The DNA of the CDR3 is TGTGCCAGCAGTGAATGGGGACTAGAGAGCACAGATACGCAGTATTTT.

This clonotype was counted ten times or more. This chain links TRBV28 with TRBJ2-7, with 7 positions matching TRBD1. CDR1 is MDHEN, CDR2 SYDVKM, per germline. There are 15 residues in the CDR3. The J segment lost 2 bases and the V segment lost 6 bases, leaving 10 bases of the junction unmatched. CDR3 sequence reads: CASSPDRALTYEQYF. CDR3 DNA sequence: TGTGCCAGCAGCCCCGACAGGGCCCTTACCTACGAGCAGTACTTC. Full variable domain (outside the CDR3, taken from reference TRBV28 and TRBJ2-7): DVKVTQSSRYLVKRTGEKVFLECVQDMDHENMFWYRQDPGLGLRLIYFSYDVKMKEKGDIPEGYSVSREKKERFSLILESASTNQTSMYLCASSPDRALTYEQYFGPGTRLTVT.

This clonotype has at least ten counts. V is TRBV12-3 or TRBV12-4 and J is TRBJ1-1; D might be TRBD1 (5 bases). The V and J ends lost 7 bases and 1 base respectively, with 10 bases between them. This CDR3 has 13 amino acids. CDR3 sequence: CASNPGANTEAFF. CDR3 DNA: TGTGCCAGCAACCCCGGGGCGAACACTGAAGCTTTCTTT.

Comments on this clonotype: Germline and junction disagree at one end, which may indicate a read error. The chain carries TRBV7-9 and TRBJ2-1; 7 nucleotides align to TRBD2. This CDR3 has 16 residues. Germline CDR1 and CDR2: SEHNR and FQNEAQ (reference sequence). DNA of the CDR3: TGTGCCAGCAGCTCCGTTTGGAGCGGGGATTACAATGAGCGGTTCTTC. Its protein is CASSSVWSGDYNERFF.

For this clonotype: The germline gene is not matched at one end of the junction; a read error may be the cause. The chain carries TRBV7-2 and TRBJ2-7; D remains unclear. This CDR3 region has 13 residues. Germline CDR1 SGHTA, CDR2 FQGNSA. The CDR3: CASSLDPSYERYF. In DNA form, the CDR3 reads TGCGCCAGCAGCCTGGACCCTTCCTACGAGCGGTACTTC.

This clonotype showed up many times. The chain joins TRBV2 to TRBJ1-1; the D gene is possibly TRBD1 (5 bases). V was pared by 6 bases and J by 0 bases, with 11 bases between. Germline loops: CDR1 SNHLY, CDR2 FYNNEI. The CDR3 runs to 14 residues. CDR3 region: CASRGTLMNTEAFF. The CDR3, as DNA: TGTGCCAGCAGAGGGACCTTAATGAACACTGAAGCTTTCTTT.

This clonotype was seen repeatedly, ten times or more. V gene TRBV6-5 combines with J gene TRBJ2-5, with TRBD2 matching over 11 bases. V gave up 5 bases and J gave up 3 bases; unmatched junction bases: 8. Germline-derived CDR1 and CDR2 are MNHEY and SVGAGI. This CDR3 region has 16 residues. CDR3 protein: CASSTPLTSGEETQYF. In DNA form, the CDR3 reads TGTGCCAGCAGTACCCCGTTGACTAGCGGGGAAGAGACCCAGTACTTC.

This clonotype was seen ten or more times. The chain has TRBV7-6 and TRBJ2-1; the D gene is possibly TRBD1 (5 bases). V gave up 0 bases and J gave up 7 bases, with 22 bases separating them. Per germline, CDR1 SGHVS and CDR2 FNYEAQ. CDR3 length equals 18 residues. The CDR3 is CASSLAWNRQPILNEQFF. Written as DNA, the CDR3 is TGTGCCAGCAGCTTAGCCTGGAACCGACAGCCTATACTTAATGAGCAGTTCTTC.

This clonotype was detected once. The junction departs from germline at one end; a sequencing error may be responsible. The chain recombines TRBV5-6 with TRBJ2-2; perhaps TRBD2 as D (5 bases). The germline V gene encodes CDR1 SGHDT and CDR2 YYEEEE. CDR3 length: 13 amino acids. CDR3 coding DNA: TGTGCCGGCAGCTTGGGATCGACCGGGGAGCCGTTTTTT. Residues: CAGSLGSTGEPFF.

The table lists this clonotype with many counts. This chain joins TRBV20-1 and TRBJ2-7; D tentatively reads TRBD1 or TRBD2 (5 bases each). CDR1 is DFQATT and CDR2 is SNEGSKA in the germline V gene (reference sequence). V was clipped by 1 base and J by 0 bases, with 10 bases between them. The CDR3 covers 14 residues. The CDR3 nucleotides read TGCAGTGCTAGAGTGGGGGAGTTCTCCTACGAGCAGTACTTC. Its translation is CSARVGEFSYEQYF.

The sample holds many counts of this clonotype. The V and J genes are TRBV6-2 or TRBV6-3 and TRBJ2-3; the D gene is possibly TRBD2 (5 bases). Germline CDR1 and CDR2: MNHEY and SVGEGT. V gave up 6 bases and J gave up 6 bases, with 10 bases separating them. This CDR3 spans 12 amino acids. The CDR3 loop is CASSRTGDTQYF. CDR3 coding DNA: TGTGCCAGCAGCAGGACTGGGGATACGCAGTATTTT.

This clonotype was seen more than once but under ten times. The V and J genes are TRBV18 and TRBJ1-6, with 8 bases matching TRBD1. Germline V CDR1 and CDR2: KGHSH, LQKENI. The CDR3 totals 16 residues. Unmatched junction bases numbered 8, after V lost 4 bases and J lost 6 bases. DNA of the CDR3: TGTGCCAGCTCACTCCCGACAGGGGAAGGTAATTCACCCCTCCACTTT. It yields the protein CASSLPTGEGNSPLHF.

With regard to this clonotype: With a much larger clone just one base away, this may be a read error. The chain links TRBV7-3 to TRBJ1-1; 7 nucleotides align to TRBD1. Germline CDR1 is SGHTA and CDR2 is FQGTGA. The length of the CDR3 is 13 residues. The CDR3 DNA reads TGTGCCAACAGCCTACAACAGGGGACTGAAGCTTTCTTT. Translating it yields CANSLQQGTEAFF.

CDR3 sequence reads: CASGLLSHGGDAYTF. The CDR3 DNA follows: TGTGCCAGCGGCCTGTTAAGTCACGGTGGAGATGCCTACACCTTC. V is TRBV7-9 and J is TRBJ1-2, with unresolved D. Trimming stripped 8 bases from V and 10 bases from J, with 26 bases between. CDR3 length: 15 amino acids. CDR1 and CDR2 (germline): SEHNR, FQNEAQ (reference sequence).

This clonotype was detected ten times or more. The chain joins TRBV24-1 to TRBJ2-6; 7 bases match TRBD2. The CDR3 covers 20 residues. CDR1 KGHDR and CDR2 SFDVKD come from the germline V gene. V lost 2 bases to trimming and J lost 0 bases; unmatched junction nucleotides: 12. The DNA for the CDR3 is TGTGCCACCAGTGATTGGTGGCGGGGGACCGCTGACTCTGGGGCCAACGTCCTGACTTTC. It codes for CATSDWWRGTADSGANVLTF.

The table lists this clonotype with a few counts. The chain couples TRBV23-1 to TRBJ1-3, with D unresolved. TRBV23-1 is an ORF for which the function is uncertain. The CDR3 covers 18 residues. The germline V and J ends were trimmed by 3 bases and 4 bases, with 22 bases remaining between them. CDR3 nucleotide sequence: TGCGCCAGCAGTCACCAGCCCCCGGGCCCAGACACCGGAAACACCATATATTTT. It translates to CASSHQPPGPDTGNTIYF.

Points on this clonotype: A single base separates this from a much larger clone, so it may be a read error. The genes are TRBV6-2 or TRBV6-3 and TRBJ2-3; D is ambiguous. The CDR3 loop spans 15 amino acids. Germline V gene lookup returns CDR1 MNHEY and CDR2 SVGEGT. The CDR3, as DNA: TGTGTCAGCAGTTACGAAGCTGCTAGCACAGATACGCAGTATTTT. Protein product: CVSSYEAASTDTQYF.

A note on this clonotype: A junction end diverges from the germline sequence, so it may reflect a read error. The J gene is TRBJ1-1, the V gene TRBV6-5; D may be TRBD1 (6 bases). There are 14 residues in the CDR3. Germline values: CDR1 MNHEY, CDR2 SVGAGI. CDR3 coding DNA: TGTGCCAGCAGTTACGACAGGATGAACACTGAAGTTTTCTTT. It translates to CASSYDRMNTEVFF.

This clonotype came up many times. The V gene is TRBV27, the J gene TRBJ1-1; D gene unclear. The CDR3 runs 13 residues. Germline V CDR1 and CDR2: MNHEY, SMNVEV (reference sequence). V lost 6 bases and J 0 bases, leaving 8 bases between the germline ends. CDR3 DNA: TGTGCCAGCAGAAGGGAGTTGAACACTGAAGCTTTCTTT. Translating gives CASRRELNTEAFF.

This clonotype turned up a few times. The genes are TRBV6-2 or TRBV6-3 and TRBJ1-6; 7 bases are a match to TRBD1. This CDR3 region has 14 residues. The germline V gene has CDR1 MNHEY and CDR2 SVGEGT. Trimming removed 2 bases from V and 10 bases from J; junction bases left unmatched: 5. The CDR3 nucleotides read TGTGCCAGCAGTTACGAGGGGGCCATCTCACCCCTCCACTTT. This sequence encodes CASSYEGAISPLHF.

Ten or more counts support this clonotype. V is TRBV12-3 or TRBV12-4 and J is TRBJ2-7, with D perhaps TRBD1 (6 bases). Between the trimmed V and J ends, which lost 3 bases and 0 bases, there was a span of 15 bases. The CDR3 is 16 amino acids. CDR3 nucleotide sequence: TGTGCCAGCAGTTTTATCGGACAGAGTGACTCCTACGAGCAGTACTTC. This sequence encodes CASSFIGQSDSYEQYF.

About this clonotype itself: One end of the junction fails to match germline, which may point to a read error. This chain connects TRBV28 to TRBJ2-5; 9 nucleotides agree with TRBD2. CDR1 and CDR2 from the germline V gene are MDHEN and SYDVKM. The CDR3 loop spans 15 amino acids. The CDR3 DNA reads as TGTGTCAGCAGCGCTTTTGCGGGGGGGGGGGAGACCCAGTACTTC. As protein: CVSSAFAGGGETQYF.

The chain is built from TRBV4-3 and TRBJ2-5; 7 bases line up with TRBD1. The germline V gene encodes CDR1 LGHNA and CDR2 YSLEER. The CDR3 runs to 13 residues. V dropped 10 bases and J dropped 5; count of bases not matched to a gene: 10. CDR3 sequence (DNA): TGCGCCACCGGACAGGACGTGGGGGAGACCCAGTACTTC. Protein sequence: CATGQDVGETQYF.

V and J are TRBV28 and TRBJ2-7; TRBD1 matches at 8 bases. Looked up from germline, CDR1 is MDHEN and CDR2 is SYDVKM. V lost 5 bases to trimming and J lost 5 bases; unmatched junction nucleotides: 8. CDR3 length equals 14 residues. CDR3 in DNA: TGTGCCAGCAGTCAAAGGACAGGGAACAACGAGCAGTACTTC. It yields the protein CASSQRTGNNEQYF.

This clonotype showed up many times. The chain employs TRBV7-9 and TRBJ2-6; 7 nucleotides align to TRBD2. V lost 3 bases to trimming and J lost 3 bases; unmatched junction nucleotides: 2. CDR3 length: 15 residues. The V gene's germline CDR1 is SEHNR and CDR2 FQNEAQ (reference sequence). CDR3 bases: TGTGCCAGCAGCTTGTCGGGAGGTGGGGCCAACGTCCTGACTTTC. This codes for CASSLSGGGANVLTF. Full variable domain (rest looked up from reference TRBV7-9 and TRBJ2-6): DTGVSQNPRHKITKRGQNVTFRCDPISEHNRLYWYRQTLGQGPEFLTYFQNEAQLEKSRLLSDRFSAERPKGSFSTLEIQRTEQGDSAMYLCASSLSGGGANVLTFGAGSRLTVL.

This clonotype was picked up many times. The V and J genes are TRBV6-5 and TRBJ2-7; D is unresolved. The germline V gene has CDR1 MNHEY and CDR2 SVGAGI. The germline V and J ends were trimmed by 2 bases and 2 bases, with 4 bases remaining between them. The CDR3 contains 12 residues. Here the CDR3 reads CASSYGPYEQYF. Written as DNA, the CDR3 is TGTGCCAGCAGTTACGGGCCCTACGAGCAGTACTTC.

The V gene is TRBV5-5, the J gene TRBJ2-1; 13 positions agree with TRBD2. Trimming at V came to 4 bases and at J to 9 bases, leaving 4 bases not matched to a gene. In germline, CDR1 is SGHKS, CDR2 YYEKEE (reference sequence). CDR3 length: 14 amino acids. CDR3 in DNA: TGTGCCAGCAGCCCGGGACTAGCGGGGAGTGAGCAGTTCTTC. Amino acids: CASSPGLAGSEQFF.

This clonotype was seen ten or more times. This rearrangement joins TRBV28 to TRBJ1-4; the D is unclear. Germline CDR1 reads MDHEN; CDR2 reads SYDVKM. The ends were cut back, 3 bases at V and 7 bases at J, with 12 bases in the middle. The CDR3 loop spans 14 amino acids. DNA of the CDR3: TGTGCCAGCAGTTTTCGGGTATTTACTGAAAAACTGTTTTTT. It specifies CASSFRVFTEKLFF.